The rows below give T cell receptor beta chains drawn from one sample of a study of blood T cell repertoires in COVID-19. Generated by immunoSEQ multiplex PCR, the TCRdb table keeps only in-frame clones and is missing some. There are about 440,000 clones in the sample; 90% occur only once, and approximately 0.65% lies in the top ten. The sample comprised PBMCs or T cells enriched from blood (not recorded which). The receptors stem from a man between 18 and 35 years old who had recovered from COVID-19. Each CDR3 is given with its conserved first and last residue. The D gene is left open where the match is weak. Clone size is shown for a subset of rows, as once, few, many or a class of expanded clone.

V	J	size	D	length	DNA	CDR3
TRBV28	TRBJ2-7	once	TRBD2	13	TGTGCCAGCAGTCGGGGGGGGAAGCGCGAGCAGTACTTC	CASSRGGKREQYF
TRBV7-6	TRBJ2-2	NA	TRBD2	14	TGTGCCAGCAGCGGACTCCGGGGCGGGGGGCAGCTGTTTTTT	CASSGLRGGGQLFF
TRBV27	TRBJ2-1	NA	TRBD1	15	TGTGCCAGCAGTTTAGGGACAGGGAGGGTGAATGAGCAGTTCTTC	CASSLGTGRVNEQFF
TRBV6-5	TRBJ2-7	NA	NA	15	TGTGCCAGCAGAGATCACGCAGGGGGGAACTACGAGCAGTACTTC	CASRDHAGGNYEQYF
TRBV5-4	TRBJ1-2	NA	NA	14	TGTGCCAGCAGTAGGGAGAGTCAAAACTATGGCTACACCTTC	CASSRESQNYGYTF
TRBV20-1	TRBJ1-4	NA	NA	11	TGCAGTGCTAGTAGCCCTGAAAAACTGTTTTTT	CSASSPEKLFF
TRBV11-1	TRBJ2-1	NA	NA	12	TGTGCCAGCAGCTTAGTAGCCAATGAGCAGTTCTTC	CASSLVANEQFF
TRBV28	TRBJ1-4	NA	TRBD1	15	TGTGCCACGGGACAGACAATCGCAACTAATGAAAAACTGTTTTTT	CATGQTIATNEKLFF
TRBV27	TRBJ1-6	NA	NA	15	TGTGCCAGCAGCGAAGGGGGGGGATGGGGTTCACCCCTCCACTTT	CASSEGGGWGSPLHF
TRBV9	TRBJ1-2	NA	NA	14	TGTGCCAGCAGCGTAGTTGGGGCCTCCTATGGCTACACCTTC	CASSVVGASYGYTF
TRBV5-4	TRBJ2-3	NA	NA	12	TGTGCCAGCAGCACTGACACAGATACGCAGTATTTT	CASSTDTDTQYF
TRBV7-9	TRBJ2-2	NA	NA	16	TGTGCCAGCAGCTTAGTTCCTAGCGCGAACACCGGGGAGCTGTTTTTT	CASSLVPSANTGELFF
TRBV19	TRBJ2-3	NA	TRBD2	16	TGTGCCAGTAGTCTTGTCAGCGGGAGTTTTACAGATACGCAGTATTTT	CASSLVSGSFTDTQYF
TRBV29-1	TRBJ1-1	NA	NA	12	TGCAGCGTTGGTGGGAGGGCCACTGAAGCTTTCTTT	CSVGGRATEAFF
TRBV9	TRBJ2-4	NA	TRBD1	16	TGTGCCAGCAGCGTCTCCGGGACAGGGGGCATGGACATTCAGTACTTC	CASSVSGTGGMDIQYF
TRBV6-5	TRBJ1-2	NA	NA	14	TGTGCCAGCACCCCCCCGGGGTGGATAGAGGGCTACACCTTC	CASTPPGWIEGYTF
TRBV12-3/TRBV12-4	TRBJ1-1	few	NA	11	TGTGCCAGCAGTTTCGACACTGAAGCTTTCTTT	CASSFDTEAFF
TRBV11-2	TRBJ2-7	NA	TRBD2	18	TGTGCCAGCAGCTGGGGGAGAACGGGACTAGCGGGGTGGAACGAGCAGTACTTC	CASSWGRTGLAGWNEQYF
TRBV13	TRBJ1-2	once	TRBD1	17	TGTGCCAGCAGCCTTCCCAGGGGGCAAGAGAGGAACTATGGCTACACCTTC	CASSLPRGQERNYGYTF
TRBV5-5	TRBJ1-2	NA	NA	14	TGTGCCAGCAGCTTGGTGCCGACGGGCTATGGCTACACCTTC	CASSLVPTGYGYTF
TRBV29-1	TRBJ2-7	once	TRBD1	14	TGCAGCGTTGTGCAGGCAGGGGGCTTCTACGAGCAGTACTTC	CSVVQAGGFYEQYF
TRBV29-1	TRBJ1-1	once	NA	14	TGCAGCGTTGAAGGCAGGGGCCCGAACACTGAAGCTTTCTTT	CSVEGRGPNTEAFF
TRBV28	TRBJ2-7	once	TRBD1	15	TGTGCCAGCAGTCTTTTTACCGGGACAGGGGGCGTGGTAGACTTC	CASSLFTGTGGVVDF
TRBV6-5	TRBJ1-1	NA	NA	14	TGTGCCAGCATGAAAGGAAGGGGAAACACTGAAGCTTTCTTT	CASMKGRGNTEAFF
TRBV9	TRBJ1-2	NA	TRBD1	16	TGTGCCAGCAGCGCGGACAGGGCTAGAGCTAACTATGGCTACACCTTC	CASSADRARANYGYTF
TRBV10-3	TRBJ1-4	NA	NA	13	TGTGCCACCGTGGACAGTCCTAATGAAAAACTGTTTTTT	CATVDSPNEKLFF
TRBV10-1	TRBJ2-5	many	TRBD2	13	TGCGCCAGCAGTGAAGCGGGGGGAGAGACCCAGTACTTC	CASSEAGGETQYF
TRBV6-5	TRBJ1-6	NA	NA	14	TGTGCCAGCAGGCCCCAGGGAATGGATTCACCCCTCCACTTT	CASRPQGMDSPLHF
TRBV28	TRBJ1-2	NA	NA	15	TGTGCCAGCAGTCCGAGAAATTCAGGGGACTATGGCTACACCTTC	CASSPRNSGDYGYTF
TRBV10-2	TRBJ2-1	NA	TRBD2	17	TGCGCCAGCTGGGGGACTAGCGGGAGGGGGGATGTCGATGAGCAGTTCTTC	CASWGTSGRGDVDEQFF
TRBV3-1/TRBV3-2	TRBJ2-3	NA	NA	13	TGTGCCAGCAGCCCCCACACGATACATACGCAGTATTTT	CASSPHTIHTQYF
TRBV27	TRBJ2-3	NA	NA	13	TGTGCCAGCAGTTTCTTTAGCACAGATACGCAGTATTTT	CASSFFSTDTQYF
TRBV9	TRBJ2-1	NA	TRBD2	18	TGTGCCAGCAGCGTCACCCGTTCCGGAGGGAGGGTTCCCAATGAGCAGTTCTTC	CASSVTRSGGRVPNEQFF
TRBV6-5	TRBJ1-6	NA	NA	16	TGTGCCAGCAGTTACTCGATCGGGAGTGATAATTCACCCCTCCACTTT	CASSYSIGSDNSPLHF
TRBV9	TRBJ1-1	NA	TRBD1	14	TGTGCCAGCAGCGGAGGGGGCGTCGACACTGAAGCTTTCTTT	CASSGGGVDTEAFF
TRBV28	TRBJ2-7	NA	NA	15	TGTGCCAGCAGTTCCCCGAACAAGAATTCCTACGAGCAGTACTTC	CASSSPNKNSYEQYF
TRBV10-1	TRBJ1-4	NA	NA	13	TGCGCCAGCAGTCCTGAGACTAATGAAAAACTGTTTTTT	CASSPETNEKLFF
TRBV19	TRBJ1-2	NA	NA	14	TGTGCCAGTAAACCCGGGGGGACTTACTATGGCTACACCTTC	CASKPGGTYYGYTF
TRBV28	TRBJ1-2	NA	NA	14	TGTGCCAGCAGTTCCCCAGGGCGAAACTATGGCTACACCTTC	CASSSPGRNYGYTF
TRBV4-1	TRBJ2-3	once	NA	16	TGCGCCAGCAGCCAAGGTTTGGGACTCTTCACAGATACGCAGTATTTT	CASSQGLGLFTDTQYF
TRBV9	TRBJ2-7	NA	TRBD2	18	TGTGCCAGCAGCGCCCCGGGACTAGCGGACTTATACTCCTACGAGCAGTACTTC	CASSAPGLADLYSYEQYF
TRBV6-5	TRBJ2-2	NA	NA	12	TGTGCCAGCAGTTACGTCGGCGGGGAGCTGTTTTTT	CASSYVGGELFF
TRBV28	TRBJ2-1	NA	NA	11	TGTGCCAGCAGTTTAAGGGGCCAGCAGTTCTTC	CASSLRGQQFF
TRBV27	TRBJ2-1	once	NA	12	TGTGCCAGCAGATTACTGCAGGGTGAGCAGTTCTTC	CASRLLQGEQFF
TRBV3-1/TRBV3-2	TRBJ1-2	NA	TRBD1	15	TGTGCCAGCAGCCTAAGCGACAGGGAAAACTATGGCTACACCTTC	CASSLSDRENYGYTF
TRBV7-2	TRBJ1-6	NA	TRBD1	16	TGTGCCAGCAGCTCACCTACAGGGGGCGGATTTTCACCCCTCCACTTT	CASSSPTGGGFSPLHF
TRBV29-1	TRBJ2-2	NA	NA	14	TGCAGCGCCGGGCACAGGGCGAACACCGGGGAGCTGTTTTTT	CSAGHRANTGELFF
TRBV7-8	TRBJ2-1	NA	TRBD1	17	TGTGCCAGCAGCTTCTGGGGACCGGGACAGACCTACAATGAGCAGTTCTTC	CASSFWGPGQTYNEQFF